A selection of T cell receptor beta chains follows, all from one sample in a study of OX40 agonist ivuxolimab in advanced cancers. Assay used: immunoSEQ multiplex PCR; TCRdb lists only in-frame clones, some missing. This sample has about 76,000 clones, with 75% to 90% found just once. Sequencing was performed on CD4+ or CD8+ T cells sorted from blood, taken in a trial of the OX40 agonist ivuxolimab. All receptors derive from an adult with an advanced solid tumor such as melanoma, head and neck, liver or kidney cancer. CDR3s include the opening cysteine and the closing phenylalanine or tryptophan. The D gene is left open where the match is weak. Size tells how often a clone was seen (once, few, many) or the class of an expanded clone, and some rows leave it out.

d_call,clone_size,j_call,v_call,cdr3_aa,cdr3_nt
TRBD1,-,TRBJ1-1,TRBV18,CASSPFLGQSGDTEAFF,TGTGCCAGCTCACCTTTCTTGGGACAGTCAGGGGACACTGAAGCTTTCTTT
TRBD1,-,TRBJ2-7,TRBV2,CASSNTGTGYEQYF,TGTGCCAGCAGTAACACCGGGACAGGCTACGAGCAGTACTTC
-,once,TRBJ1-5,TRBV30,CAWSARGASNQPQHF,TGTGCCTGGAGTGCAAGGGGAGCGAGCAATCAGCCCCAGCATTTT
-,-,TRBJ1-2,TRBV19,CASSTVTDQAGYTF,TGTGCCAGTAGTACCGTGACAGATCAGGCTGGCTACACCTTC
-,-,TRBJ1-5,TRBV4-2,CASSQDGVNQPQHF,TGTGCCAGCAGCCAAGATGGAGTAAATCAGCCCCAGCATTTT
-,-,TRBJ2-1,TRBV6-5,CASSSAGQLYNEQFF,TGTGCCAGCAGTTCGGCGGGACAGCTCTACAATGAGCAGTTCTTC
-,once,TRBJ1-1,TRBV7-2,CASSLEAAGYTEAFF,TGTGCCAGCAGCTTAGAGGCGGCGGGGTACACTGAAGCTTTCTTT
-,-,TRBJ1-2,TRBV11-2,CASSLAVRGNYGYTF,TGTGCCAGCAGCTTAGCCGTACGGGGTAACTATGGCTACACCTTC
-,-,TRBJ2-7,TRBV6-5,CASINRVTYEQYF,TGTGCCAGCATCAACAGGGTCACCTACGAGCAGTACTTC
-,-,TRBJ1-1,TRBV5-1,CASSLLVGQNTEAFF,TGCGCCAGCAGCTTGTTGGTAGGGCAGAACACTGAAGCTTTCTTT
-,-,TRBJ2-3,TRBV11-3,CASSRGGTYQGWDTQYF,TGTGCCAGCAGCCGAGGGGGGACATACCAAGGTTGGGATACGCAGTATTTT
TRBD2,-,TRBJ2-7,TRBV5-5,CASSRDYPSEQYF,TGTGCCAGCAGCCGGGACTATCCCTCCGAGCAGTACTTC
-,-,TRBJ1-4,TRBV7-9,CASSLSGTGEKLFF,TGTGCCAGCAGCTTGTCCGGGACGGGGGAAAAACTGTTTTTT
-,-,TRBJ2-7,TRBV19,CASSFRQDYPYEQYF,TGTGCCAGTAGTTTCCGACAGGACTACCCCTACGAGCAGTACTTC
-,few,TRBJ1-2,TRBV28,CASSSPTLKNYGYTF,TGTGCCAGCAGTTCCCCGACACTGAAGAACTATGGCTACACCTTC
TRBD1,-,TRBJ1-3,TRBV10-3,CAISPREGDRAFSGNTIYF,TGTGCCATCAGCCCTAGAGAGGGGGACAGAGCTTTCTCTGGAAACACCATATATTTT
TRBD2,-,TRBJ2-1,TRBV5-6,CATRLAGLNEQFF,TGTGCCACCCGACTAGCGGGATTAAATGAGCAGTTCTTC
-,-,TRBJ2-5,TRBV18,CASSPGNRQETQYF,TGTGCCAGCTCACCAGGGAATAGGCAGGAGACCCAGTACTTC
-,-,TRBJ1-4,TRBV4-2,CASSQDKSEKLFF,TGTGCCAGCAGCCAAGATAAGAGCGAAAAACTGTTTTTT
TRBD2,few,TRBJ2-3,TRBV7-9,CASMRGSGGADTQYF,TGTGCCAGCATGAGGGGTAGCGGGGGGGCAGATACGCAGTATTTT
TRBD1,-,TRBJ1-1,TRBV19,CASSGRQGRAEAFF,TGTGCCAGTAGTGGTAGACAGGGGCGCGCTGAAGCTTTCTTT
TRBD1,-,TRBJ1-6,TRBV5-1,CASSRGAGGSYNSPLHF,TGCGCCAGCAGCCGGGGGGCAGGGGGTTCCTATAATTCACCCCTCCACTTT
TRBD1,few,TRBJ1-6,TRBV6-5,CASSYGTGANNSPLHF,TGTGCCAGCAGTTACGGGACAGGGGCCAATAATTCACCCCTCCACTTT
-,-,TRBJ1-1,TRBV10-3,CATGIIPTEAFF,TGTGCCACCGGAATTATCCCCACTGAAGCTTTCTTT
TRBD1,-,TRBJ2-7,TRBV20-1,CSAGTEYEQYF,TGCAGTGCTGGGACAGAATACGAGCAGTACTTC
-,-,TRBJ2-7,TRBV7-3,CASSLTGPNHEQYF,TGTGCCAGCAGCTTAACCGGGCCAAACCACGAGCAGTACTTC
TRBD1,-,TRBJ1-1,TRBV27,CASSLKGGQGVQGAEAFF,TGTGCCAGCAGTTTAAAAGGAGGGCAGGGGGTCCAAGGCGCTGAAGCTTTCTTT
TRBD1,-,TRBJ1-2,TRBV10-3,CAIRGDRDNYGYTF,TGTGCCATCCGTGGGGACAGGGATAACTATGGCTACACCTTC
-,-,TRBJ2-2,TRBV5-1,CASSLAENTGELFF,TGCGCCAGCAGCTTGGCAGAAAACACCGGGGAGCTGTTTTTT
-,-,TRBJ1-2,TRBV7-2,CASSFRTDDYGYTF,TGTGCCAGCAGCTTTCGAACAGATGATTATGGCTACACCTTC
-,-,TRBJ2-4,TRBV10-3,CAISQHPQGAKNIQYF,TGTGCCATCAGTCAACACCCACAGGGAGCCAAAAACATTCAGTACTTC
-,-,TRBJ1-1,TRBV25-1,CASRRLEEAFF,TGTGCCAGCAGAAGGCTGGAAGAGGCTTTCTTT
TRBD1,-,TRBJ1-2,TRBV5-1,CASSPWTGDGYTF,TGCGCCAGCAGCCCTTGGACAGGGGATGGCTACACCTTC
-,once,TRBJ1-4,TRBV7-9,CASSPDSEKLFF,TGTGCCAGCAGCCCCGACTCGGAAAAACTGTTTTTT
-,-,TRBJ2-7,TRBV11-3,CASSLYWGREYEQYF,TGTGCCAGCAGCTTATATTGGGGGCGCGAATACGAGCAGTACTTC
TRBD2,-,TRBJ2-7,TRBV30,CAWSKAGGPYEQYF,TGTGCCTGGAGTAAGGCGGGAGGGCCCTACGAGCAGTACTTC
-,-,TRBJ1-2,TRBV5-6,CASSLVRTANYGYTF,TGTGCCAGCAGCTTAGTACGGACAGCGAACTATGGCTACACCTTC
-,few,TRBJ2-7,TRBV28,CASSSATTWTSYEQYF,TGTGCCAGCAGTTCCGCCACTACTTGGACCTCCTACGAGCAGTACTTC
-,-,TRBJ1-1,TRBV5-1,CASSLGGQTMNTEAFF,TGCGCCAGCAGCTTGGGTGGACAGACCATGAACACTGAAGCTTTCTTT
-,once,TRBJ1-2,TRBV6-6,CASSYSKRGWYGYTF,TGTGCCAGCAGTTACTCGAAAAGGGGTTGGTATGGCTACACCTTC
TRBD2,-,TRBJ2-3,TRBV9,CASSVWRESKDTQYF,TGTGCCAGCAGCGTATGGCGGGAGAGTAAAGATACGCAGTATTTT
-,-,TRBJ1-2,TRBV7-2,CASSLAGANYGYTF,TGTGCCAGCAGCTTAGCCGGGGCTAACTATGGCTACACCTTC
-,few,TRBJ1-1,TRBV7-2,CASSAARHEAFF,TGTGCCAGCAGCGCAGCCCGGCATGAAGCTTTCTTT
TRBD1,-,TRBJ2-2,TRBV7-7,CASSPGTGVAGELFF,TGTGCTAGCAGCCCCGGGACAGGGGTGGCCGGGGAGCTGTTTTTT
-,-,TRBJ1-1,TRBV10-3,CAIRNRDTDSTEAFF,TGTGCCATCAGAAACCGGGACACCGACTCGACTGAAGCTTTCTTT
TRBD2,-,TRBJ2-3,TRBV29-1,CSADDSGSQDTQYF,TGCAGCGCGGACGATAGCGGGAGCCAGGATACGCAGTATTTT
-,-,TRBJ1-5,TRBV15,CATSKWTYSNQPQHF,TGTGCCACCAGCAAGTGGACGTATAGCAATCAGCCCCAGCATTTT
-,once,TRBJ2-1,TRBV11-3,CASSLGTYNEQFF,TGTGCCAGCAGCTTAGGGACCTACAATGAGCAGTTCTTC
-,medium-sized,TRBJ1-2,TRBV11-3,CASSSRSYGYTF,TGTGCCAGCAGCTCCCGGTCGTATGGCTACACCTTC
-,few,TRBJ1-1,TRBV5-1,CASSFNRVGGTEAFF,TGCGCCAGCAGCTTCAACAGGGTAGGCGGCACTGAAGCTTTCTTT
-,-,TRBJ1-3,TRBV9,CASSVYRDLSSGNTIYF,TGTGCCAGCAGCGTATACCGGGACTTAAGCTCTGGAAACACCATATATTTT
TRBD1,-,TRBJ2-5,TRBV7-2,CASSRPPGAGGSGETQYF,TGTGCCAGCAGCAGACCCCCTGGAGCAGGGGGCTCTGGAGAGACCCAGTACTTC
TRBD1,-,TRBJ1-4,TRBV18,CASSQTGFEKLFF,TGTGCCAGCTCACAGACAGGGTTTGAAAAACTGTTTTTT
TRBD1,few,TRBJ1-2,TRBV28,CASRSRTGKTNYGYTF,TGTGCCAGCCGTAGCAGGACAGGGAAAACTAACTATGGCTACACCTTC
-,-,TRBJ1-1,TRBV5-1,CASSSLGGRYTEAFF,TGTGCCAGCAGCTCATTAGGTGGTCGTTACACTGAAGCTTTCTTT
TRBD1,-,TRBJ2-7,TRBV7-3,CASSSGGASVQYF,TGTGCCAGCAGCTCAGGGGGCGCTTCCGTGCAGTACTTC
-,few,TRBJ2-5,TRBV2,CASRATGMGQETQYF,TGTGCCAGCAGAGCCACGGGGATGGGACAAGAGACCCAGTACTTC
-,-,TRBJ2-1,TRBV10-3,CAISPVAGWEQFF,TGTGCCATCAGCCCGGTGGCAGGGTGGGAGCAGTTCTTC
TRBD2,many,TRBJ2-1,TRBV5-1,CASRPGTSTTGEQFF,TGCGCCAGCAGACCCGGGACTAGCACTACGGGGGAGCAGTTCTTC